Listed here is a single TCR beta chain. Antigen unknown. This record comes from a study of cytomegalovirus exposure and HLA in healthy donors. Whole-study findings and limits: The availability of immune exposure information extended only to CMV serostatus. Most likely, a cluster of highly shared sequence variants arose as a sequencing artifact. Altogether, more than 150 TCR beta chains were recorded as cytomegalovirus-associated.

V lost 3 bases and J lost 2, with 3 bases in between. Per germline, CDR1 SGHDT and CDR2 YYEEEE. The CDR3 consists of 11 residues. Primers for the PCR totalled 60 Vbeta and 13 Jbeta. TCRdb keeps only in-frame clones here, not all; method: immunoSEQ multiplex PCR. The data show more than 150,000 clones, roughly 80% seen once. The sample comprised PBMCs. This chain connects TRBV5-6 to TRBJ2-7; D uncertain. The origin of this receptor is a woman aged 40 to 50 in good health and CMV-seropositive. CDR3 loop: CASSSAYEQYF. The CDR3 DNA sequence: TGTGCCAGCAGCTCCGCCTACGAGCAGTACTTC.